This T cell receptor (beta chain) stems from a study of control samples from healthy donors and cancer patients (dated by TCRdb to the early 2020s). V was cut back by 6 bases and J by 5 bases, leaving a gap of 14 bases between them. CDR3 length: 13 amino acids, cysteine to phenylalanine. The DNA shown is the 39-base CDR3, in frame from base 1. Based on the germline V gene, the CDR1 and CDR2 sequences are SGHRS and YFSETQ. A note on this clone: Its cognate antigen has yet to be identified. Per-nucleotide qualities are absent, and no much larger clonotype sits a single base away.

Preparation of the library involved the immunoSEQ multiplex PCR assay. TCRdb provides this immuneACCESS table in a form limited to in-frame rearrangements. Some clones are lacking; in checked studies, under half of them reflect an unresolved V gene, and why the rest are absent is not known. Within this sample are 50,000 to 55,000 clones, with 95% of them counted one time only. The top ten hold less than 2.5% of the sample. The sequence was collected from a young man in good health. The receptor chain draws on TRBV5-1 and TRBJ2-5, with the D assignment possibly TRBD1 or TRBD2, given 6 matching bases for each. Sequencing was carried out using blood. Read as DNA, the sequence is TGCGCCAGCACCATGTCGGGGGCGGAGACCCAGTACTTC. Its protein reads: CASTMSGAETQYF.